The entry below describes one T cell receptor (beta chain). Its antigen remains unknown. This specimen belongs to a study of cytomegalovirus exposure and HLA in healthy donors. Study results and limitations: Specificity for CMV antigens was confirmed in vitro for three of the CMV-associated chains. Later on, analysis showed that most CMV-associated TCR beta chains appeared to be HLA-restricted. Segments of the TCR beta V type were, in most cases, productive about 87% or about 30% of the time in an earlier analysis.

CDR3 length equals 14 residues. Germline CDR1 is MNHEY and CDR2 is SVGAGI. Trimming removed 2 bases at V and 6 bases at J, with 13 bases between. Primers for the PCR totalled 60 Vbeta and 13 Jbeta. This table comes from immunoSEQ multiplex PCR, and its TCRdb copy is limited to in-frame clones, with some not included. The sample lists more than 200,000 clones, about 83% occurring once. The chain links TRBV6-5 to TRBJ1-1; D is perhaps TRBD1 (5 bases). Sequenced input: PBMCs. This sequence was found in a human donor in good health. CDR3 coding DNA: TGTGCCAGCAGTTACGGGGCCTCAAGGGCTGAAGCTTTCTTT. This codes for CASSYGASRAEAFF.